Listed here are 10 T cell receptor beta chains from one sample, sequenced in a study of cytomegalovirus exposure and HLA in healthy donors. PCR used 60 Vbeta primers and 13 Jbeta primers. Sequencing was performed with immunoSEQ multiplex PCR; in TCRdb, only in-frame clones are kept and a portion is missing. The data show about 150,000 clones, 65% to 70% seen once. What was sequenced was PBMCs. Source of these receptors: a human donor in good health.

This clone showed up just a few times. The V and J genes are TRBV19 and TRBJ2-7; D call uncertain. The V end was cut by 3 bases, the J end by 4 bases, with 7 bases between. Germline CDR1 reads LNHDA; CDR2 reads SQIVND (reference sequence). The CDR3 totals 12 residues. The CDR3 DNA follows: TGTGCCAGTAGTATCTCCCCGTACGAGCAGTACTTC. Translation gives CASSISPYEQYF.

The chain has TRBV5-5 and TRBJ1-1, with D perhaps TRBD1 (5 bases). Trimming removed 4 bases at V and 11 bases at J, with 24 bases between. The CDR3 has 15 amino acids. Germline CDR1 reads SGHKS; CDR2 reads YYEKEE (reference sequence). The CDR3 DNA is TGTGCCAGCAGCCCAAGTCCCGGGACGGGGGGTGCGGCTTTCTTT. Amino acid sequence: CASSPSPGTGGAAFF.

V usage is TRBV28 and J usage is TRBJ2-3; 9 nucleotides match TRBD1. This CDR3 has 14 residues. Germline loops: CDR1 MDHEN, CDR2 SYDVKM. The V segment lost 6 bases and the J segment 2 bases; nucleotides outside the gene matches: 3. The CDR3 sequence is CASSRDRDTDTQYF. CDR3 nucleotides: TGTGCCAGCAGCCGGGACAGGGACACAGATACGCAGTATTTT.

The rearrangement links TRBV9 to TRBJ1-5; TRBD1 matches 7 bases. V was clipped by 3 bases and J by 7 bases; unmatched bases: 7. CDR3 length equals 14 residues. Per the germline V gene, CDR1 is SGDLS and CDR2 is YYNGEE. The CDR3 loop is CASSGGQLGQPQHF. For the CDR3, the DNA is TGTGCCAGCAGCGGGGGACAGCTGGGGCAGCCCCAGCATTTT.

The rearrangement links TRBV4-3 to TRBJ2-7, with D tentatively TRBD2 (5 bases). There are 14 residues in the CDR3. V shed 1 base and J shed 4 bases, with 11 bases lying between them. Germline CDR1 and CDR2: LGHNA and YSLEER. The CDR3 protein is CASSQGEGRYEQYF. In nucleotides, the CDR3 is TGCGCCAGCAGCCAAGGCGAGGGCCGGTACGAGCAGTACTTC.

The V and J genes are TRBV28 and TRBJ2-2; 9 nucleotides align to TRBD2. Trimming cost V 5 bases and J 6 bases; bases outside gene matches: 7. The CDR3 covers 15 residues. The germline CDR1 and CDR2 sequences are MDHEN and SYDVKM. The CDR3 loop reads CASSGREGASGELFF. CDR3 nucleotides: TGTGCCAGCAGTGGGCGGGAGGGGGCCTCCGGGGAGCTGTTTTTT.

The chain is built from TRBV11-2 and TRBJ2-2, with TRBD1 matching 8 bases. In germline, CDR1 is SGHAT, CDR2 FQNNGV. This CDR3 has 18 residues. V was clipped by 5 bases and J by 2 bases; unmatched bases: 13. This chain's CDR3 is CASSPGRPDRANTGELFF. CDR3 bases: TGTGCCAGCAGCCCCGGGCGTCCGGACAGGGCCAACACCGGGGAGCTGTTTTTT. The full variable domain, with the rest looked up from reference TRBV11-2 and TRBJ2-2, is EAGVAQSPRYKIIEKRQSVAFWCNPISGHATLYWYQQILGQGPKLLIQFQNNGVVDDSQLPKDRFSAERLKGVDSTLKIQPAKLEDSAVYLCASSPGRPDRANTGELFFGEGSRLTVL.

The CDR3 DNA follows: TGCGCCAGCAGCTTGGACGGGACTACTGACAATGAGCAGTTCTTC. Translating gives CASSLDGTTDNEQFF. The rearrangement uses TRBV5-1 and TRBJ2-1, with 7 positions matching TRBD2. The germline V gene has CDR1 SGHRS and CDR2 YFSETQ. V gave up 0 bases and J gave up 5 bases; unmatched junction bases: 5. The length of the CDR3 is 15 residues.

This sequence joins TRBV29-1 and TRBJ1-1; the D gene is possibly TRBD1 (6 bases). V gave up 3 bases and J gave up 1 base, with 9 bases separating them. CDR3 length: 13 amino acids. Germline V gene sequence: CDR1 SQVTM, CDR2 ANQGSEA. The CDR3 coding sequence is TGCAGCGTTGATCTGGGACAGAACACTGAAGCTTTCTTT. It is translated as CSVDLGQNTEAFF.

V usage is TRBV6-1 and J usage is TRBJ2-2, with 7 bases lining up with TRBD1. Germline V gene sequence: CDR1 MNHNS, CDR2 SASEGT. The trim removed 3 bases at V and 6 bases at J, leaving 13 bases unmatched. The CDR3 runs 17 residues. CDR3 DNA sequence: TGTGCCAGCAGTGACACCGTGACAGGGTATCGCTCCGGGGAGCTGTTTTTT. Protein: CASSDTVTGYRSGELFF.